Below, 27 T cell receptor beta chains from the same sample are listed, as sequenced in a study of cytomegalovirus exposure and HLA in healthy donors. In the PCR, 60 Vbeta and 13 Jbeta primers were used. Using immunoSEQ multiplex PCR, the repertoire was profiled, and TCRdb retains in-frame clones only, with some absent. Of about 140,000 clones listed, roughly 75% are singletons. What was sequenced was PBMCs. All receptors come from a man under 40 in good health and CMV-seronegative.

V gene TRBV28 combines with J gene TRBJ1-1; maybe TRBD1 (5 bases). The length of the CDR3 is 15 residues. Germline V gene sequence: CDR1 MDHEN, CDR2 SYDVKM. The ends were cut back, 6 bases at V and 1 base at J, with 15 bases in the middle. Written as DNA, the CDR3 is TGTGCCAGCAGCTCCGGGGGGAAAAAGAACACTGAAGCTTTCTTT. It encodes CASSSGGKKNTEAFF. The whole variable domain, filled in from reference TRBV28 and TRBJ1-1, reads DVKVTQSSRYLVKRTGEKVFLECVQDMDHENMFWYRQDPGLGLRLIYFSYDVKMKEKGDIPEGYSVSREKKERFSLILESASTNQTSMYLCASSSGGKKNTEAFFGQGTRLTVV.

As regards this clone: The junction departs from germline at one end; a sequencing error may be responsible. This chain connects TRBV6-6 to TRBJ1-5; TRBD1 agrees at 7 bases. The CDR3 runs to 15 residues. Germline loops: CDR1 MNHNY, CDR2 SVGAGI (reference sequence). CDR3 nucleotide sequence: TGTGCCAGCACTATTCGACAGGGCGGCAATCAGCCCCAGAATTTT. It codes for CASTIRQGGNQPQNF.

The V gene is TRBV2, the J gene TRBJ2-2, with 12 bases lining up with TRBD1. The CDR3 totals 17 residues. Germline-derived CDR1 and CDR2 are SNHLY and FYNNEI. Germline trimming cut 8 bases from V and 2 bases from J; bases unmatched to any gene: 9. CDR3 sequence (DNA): TGTGCCAGCGCTGCCGGGACAGGGGGCGGAAACACCGGGGAGCTGTTTTTT. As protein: CASAAGTGGGNTGELFF.

The CDR3 coding sequence is TGCGCCAGCAGCCGTAACGGGGTGATGAACACTGAAGCTTTCTTT. Its translation is CASSRNGVMNTEAFF. The V call is TRBV5-1, the J call TRBJ1-1; D unresolved. Trimming shortened V by 4 bases and J by 0 bases, and 13 bases separated the two germline ends. The CDR3 length is 15 residues. In germline, CDR1 is SGHRS, CDR2 YFSETQ.

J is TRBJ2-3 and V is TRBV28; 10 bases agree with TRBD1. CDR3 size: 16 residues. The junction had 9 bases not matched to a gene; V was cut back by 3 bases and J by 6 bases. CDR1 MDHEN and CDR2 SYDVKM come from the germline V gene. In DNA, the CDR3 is TGTGCCAGCAGTTTCCATGGGACAGGGGAGGGGGATACGCAGTATTTT. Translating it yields CASSFHGTGEGDTQYF.

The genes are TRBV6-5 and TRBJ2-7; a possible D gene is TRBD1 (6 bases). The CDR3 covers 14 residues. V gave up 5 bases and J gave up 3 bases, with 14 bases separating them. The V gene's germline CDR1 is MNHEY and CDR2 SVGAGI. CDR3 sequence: CASSESTRGYEQYF. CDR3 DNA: TGTGCCAGCAGTGAATCGACCAGGGGCTACGAGCAGTACTTC.

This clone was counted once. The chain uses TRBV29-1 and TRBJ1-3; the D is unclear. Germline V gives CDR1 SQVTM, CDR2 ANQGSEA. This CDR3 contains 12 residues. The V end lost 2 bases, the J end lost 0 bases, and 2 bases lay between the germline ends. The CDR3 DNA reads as TGCAGCGTTGAACGCTCTGGAAACACCATATATTTT. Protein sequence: CSVERSGNTIYF.

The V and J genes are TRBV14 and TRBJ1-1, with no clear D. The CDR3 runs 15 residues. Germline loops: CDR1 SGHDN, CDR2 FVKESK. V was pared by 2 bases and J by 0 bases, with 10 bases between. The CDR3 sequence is CASSQQPTVNTEAFF. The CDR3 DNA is TGTGCCAGCAGCCAACAGCCCACAGTGAACACTGAAGCTTTCTTT.

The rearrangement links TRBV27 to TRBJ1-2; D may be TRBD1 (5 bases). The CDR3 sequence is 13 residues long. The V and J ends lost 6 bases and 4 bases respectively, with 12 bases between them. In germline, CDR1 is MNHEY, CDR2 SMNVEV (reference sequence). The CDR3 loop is CASSRTGTYGYTF. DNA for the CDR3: TGTGCCAGCAGCAGAACAGGCACCTATGGCTACACCTTC.

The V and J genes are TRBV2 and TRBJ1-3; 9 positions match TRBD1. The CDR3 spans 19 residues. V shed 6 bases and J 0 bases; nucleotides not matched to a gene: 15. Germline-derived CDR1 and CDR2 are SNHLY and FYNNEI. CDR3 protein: CASSLMGGQGPDSGNTIYF. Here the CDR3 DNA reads TGTGCCAGCAGCCTAATGGGGGGACAGGGACCGGACTCTGGAAACACCATATATTTT.

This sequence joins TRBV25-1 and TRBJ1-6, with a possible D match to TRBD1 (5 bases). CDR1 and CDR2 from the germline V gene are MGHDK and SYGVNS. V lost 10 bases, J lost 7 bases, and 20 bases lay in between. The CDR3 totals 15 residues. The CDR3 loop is CATSSEGLSNSPLHF. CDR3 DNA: TGTGCCACCAGCTCGGAGGGACTATCGAATTCACCCCTCCACTTT.

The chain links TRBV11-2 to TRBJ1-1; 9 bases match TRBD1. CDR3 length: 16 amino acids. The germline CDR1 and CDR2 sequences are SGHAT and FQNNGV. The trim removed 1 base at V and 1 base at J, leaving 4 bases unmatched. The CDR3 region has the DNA TGTGCCAGCAGCTTAGGGGACAGGGTCCCGAACACTGAAGCTTTCTTT. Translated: CASSLGDRVPNTEAFF.

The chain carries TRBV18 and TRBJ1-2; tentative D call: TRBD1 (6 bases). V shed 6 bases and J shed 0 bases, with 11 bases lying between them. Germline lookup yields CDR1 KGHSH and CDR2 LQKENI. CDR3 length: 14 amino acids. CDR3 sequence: CASSSGATNYGYTF. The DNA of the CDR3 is TGTGCCAGCTCCTCAGGGGCGACTAACTATGGCTACACCTTC.

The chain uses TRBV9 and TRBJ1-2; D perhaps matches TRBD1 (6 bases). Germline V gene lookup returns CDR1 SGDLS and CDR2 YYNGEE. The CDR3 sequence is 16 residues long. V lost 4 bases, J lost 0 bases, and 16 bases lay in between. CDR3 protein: CASSLSTGQANYGYTF. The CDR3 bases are TGTGCCAGCAGCCTATCAACAGGGCAGGCTAACTATGGCTACACCTTC.

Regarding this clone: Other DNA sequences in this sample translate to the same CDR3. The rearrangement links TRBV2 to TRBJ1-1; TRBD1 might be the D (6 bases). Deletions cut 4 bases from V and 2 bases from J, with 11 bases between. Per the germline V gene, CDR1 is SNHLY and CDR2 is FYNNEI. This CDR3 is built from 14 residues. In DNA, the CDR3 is TGTGCCAGCAGTGTGCGACAGGTCAACACTGAAGCTTTCTTT. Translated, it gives CASSVRQVNTEAFF. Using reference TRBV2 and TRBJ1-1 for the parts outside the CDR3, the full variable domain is EPEVTQTPSHQVTQMGQEVILRCVPISNHLYFYWYRQILGQKVEFLVSFYNNEISEKSEIFDDQFSVERPDGSNFTLKIRSTKLEDSAMYFCASSVRQVNTEAFFGQGTRLTVV.

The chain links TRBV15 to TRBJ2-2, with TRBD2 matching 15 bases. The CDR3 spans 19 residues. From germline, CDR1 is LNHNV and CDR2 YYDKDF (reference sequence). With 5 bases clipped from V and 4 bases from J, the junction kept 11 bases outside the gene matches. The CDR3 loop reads CATSPGTSGRIRVTGELFF. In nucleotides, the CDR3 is TGTGCCACCAGCCCTGGGACTAGCGGGAGGATCCGAGTCACCGGGGAGCTGTTTTTT.

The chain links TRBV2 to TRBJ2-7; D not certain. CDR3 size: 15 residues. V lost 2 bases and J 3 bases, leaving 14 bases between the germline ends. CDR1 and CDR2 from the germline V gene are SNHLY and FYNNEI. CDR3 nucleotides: TGTGCCAGCAGTGAACAGGCGAACCAAAGCTACGAGCAGTACTTC. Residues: CASSEQANQSYEQYF.

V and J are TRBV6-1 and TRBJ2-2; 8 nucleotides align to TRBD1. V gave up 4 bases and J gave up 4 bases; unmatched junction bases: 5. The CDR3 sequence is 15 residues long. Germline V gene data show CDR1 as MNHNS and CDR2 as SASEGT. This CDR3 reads CASSVETGVTGELFF. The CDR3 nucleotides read TGTGCCAGCAGTGTAGAGACAGGGGTCACCGGGGAGCTGTTTTTT.

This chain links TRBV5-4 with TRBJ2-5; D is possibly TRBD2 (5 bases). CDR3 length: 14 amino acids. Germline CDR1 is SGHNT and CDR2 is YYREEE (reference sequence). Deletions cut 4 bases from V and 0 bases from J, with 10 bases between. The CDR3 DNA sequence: TGTGCCAGCAGCCCGGAGGCGCACCAAGAGACCCAGTACTTC. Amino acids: CASSPEAHQETQYF.

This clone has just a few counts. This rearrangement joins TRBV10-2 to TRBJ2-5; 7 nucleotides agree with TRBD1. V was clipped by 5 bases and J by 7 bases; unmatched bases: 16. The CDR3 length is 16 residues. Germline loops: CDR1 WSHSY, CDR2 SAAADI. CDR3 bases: TGCGCCAGCAGTCTGTGGTGGACAGGCTTATCGAGGACCCAGTACTTC. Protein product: CASSLWWTGLSRTQYF.

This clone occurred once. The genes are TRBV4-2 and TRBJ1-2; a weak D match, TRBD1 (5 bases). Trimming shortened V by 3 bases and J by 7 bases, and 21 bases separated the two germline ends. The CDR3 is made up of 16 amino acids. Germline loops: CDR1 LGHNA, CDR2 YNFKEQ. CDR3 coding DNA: TGTGCCAGCAGCCAGGAGGGGCAGGCAGGGTTGGGTGGCTACACCTTC. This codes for CASSQEGQAGLGGYTF.

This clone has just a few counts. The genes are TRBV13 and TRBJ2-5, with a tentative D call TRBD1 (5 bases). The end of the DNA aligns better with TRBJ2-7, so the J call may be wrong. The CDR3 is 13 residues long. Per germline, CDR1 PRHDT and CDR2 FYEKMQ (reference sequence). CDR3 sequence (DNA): TGTGCCAGCAGGTCCGGCAGGGTCGGCGAGCAGTACTTC. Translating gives CASRSGRVGEQYF.

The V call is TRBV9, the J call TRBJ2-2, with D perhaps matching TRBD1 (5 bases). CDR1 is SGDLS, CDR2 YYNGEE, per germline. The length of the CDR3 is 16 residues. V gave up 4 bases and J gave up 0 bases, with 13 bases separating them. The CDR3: CASSLGAGPNTGELFF. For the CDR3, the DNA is TGTGCCAGCAGCCTTGGGGCAGGACCGAACACCGGGGAGCTGTTTTTT.

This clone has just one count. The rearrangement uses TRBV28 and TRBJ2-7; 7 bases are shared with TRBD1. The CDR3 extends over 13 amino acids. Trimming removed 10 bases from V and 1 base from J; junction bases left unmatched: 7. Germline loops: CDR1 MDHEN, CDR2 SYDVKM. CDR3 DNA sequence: TGTGCCACCCTCCCGGGACAGTCCTACGAGCAGTACTTC. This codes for CATLPGQSYEQYF.

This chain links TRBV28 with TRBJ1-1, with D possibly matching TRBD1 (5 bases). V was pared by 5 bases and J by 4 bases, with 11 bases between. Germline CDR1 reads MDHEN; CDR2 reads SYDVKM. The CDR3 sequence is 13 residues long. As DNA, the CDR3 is TGTGCCAGCAGTGGAGCAGGGTCCACTGAAGCTTTCTTT. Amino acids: CASSGAGSTEAFF.

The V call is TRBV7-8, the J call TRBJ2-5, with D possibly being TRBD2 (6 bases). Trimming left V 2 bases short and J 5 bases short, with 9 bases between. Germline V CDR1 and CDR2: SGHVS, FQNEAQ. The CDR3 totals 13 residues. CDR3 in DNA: TGTGCCAGCAGCTTAAGACGGGGGGAGACCCAGTACTTC. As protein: CASSLRRGETQYF. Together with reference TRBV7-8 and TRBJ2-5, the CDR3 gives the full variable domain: GAGVSQSPRYKVAKRGQDVALRCDPISGHVSLFWYQQALGQGPEFLTYFQNEAQLDKSGLPSDRFFAERPEGSVSTLKIQRTQQEDSAVYLCASSLRRGETQYFGPGTRLLVL.

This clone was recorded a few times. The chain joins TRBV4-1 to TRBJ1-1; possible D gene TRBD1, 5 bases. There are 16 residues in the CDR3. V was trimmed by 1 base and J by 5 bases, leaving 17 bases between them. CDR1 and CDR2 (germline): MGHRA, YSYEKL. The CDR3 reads CASSQAHPQAGTEAFF. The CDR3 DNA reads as TGCGCCAGCAGCCAAGCTCATCCCCAAGCAGGGACTGAAGCTTTCTTT.